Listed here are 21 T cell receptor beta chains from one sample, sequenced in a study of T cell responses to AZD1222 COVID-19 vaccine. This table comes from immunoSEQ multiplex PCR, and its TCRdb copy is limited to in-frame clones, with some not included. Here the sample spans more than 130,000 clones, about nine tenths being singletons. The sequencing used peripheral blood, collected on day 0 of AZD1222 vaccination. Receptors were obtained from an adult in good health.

The CDR3: CATRGSGELFF. CDR3 sequence (DNA): TGTGCCACCAGGGGATCCGGGGAGCTGTTTTTT. The chain uses TRBV30 and TRBJ2-2; D perhaps matches TRBD1 (6 bases). Trimming shortened V by 8 bases and J by 6 bases, and 10 bases separated the two germline ends. Germline V gives CDR1 GTSNPN, CDR2 SVGIG (reference sequence). There are 11 residues in the CDR3.

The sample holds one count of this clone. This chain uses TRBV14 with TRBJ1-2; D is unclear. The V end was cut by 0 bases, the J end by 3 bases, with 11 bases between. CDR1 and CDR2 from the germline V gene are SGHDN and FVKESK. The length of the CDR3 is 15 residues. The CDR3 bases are TGTGCCAGCAGCCAAGATCGAAGGGCGGACTATGGCTACACCTTC. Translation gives CASSQDRRADYGYTF.

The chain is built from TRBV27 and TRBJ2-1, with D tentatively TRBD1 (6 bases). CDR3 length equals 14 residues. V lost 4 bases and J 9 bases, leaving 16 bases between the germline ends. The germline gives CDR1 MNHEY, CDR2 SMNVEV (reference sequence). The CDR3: CASSSTTGRGEQFF. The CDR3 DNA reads TGTGCCAGCAGTTCCACGACAGGCCGGGGTGAGCAGTTCTTC.

The CDR3 protein is CASSYMAADRTDTQYF. The CDR3 coding sequence is TGTGCCAGCAGTTACATGGCAGCCGACCGCACAGATACGCAGTATTTT. V is TRBV3-1 (or the pseudogene TRBV3-2) and J is TRBJ2-3, with D unresolved. The CDR3 is 16 amino acids. CDR1 and CDR2 (germline): LGHDT, YNNKEL (reference sequence). The ends were cut back, 6 bases at V and 1 base at J, with 17 bases in the middle.

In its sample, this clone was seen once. CDR3 residues: CASSESGDSSPLHF. CDR3 sequence (DNA): TGTGCCAGCAGTGAATCTGGGGATAGTTCACCCCTCCACTTT. The chain couples TRBV6-1 to TRBJ1-6, with D hard to call. The CDR3 sequence is 14 residues long. V was shortened by 2 bases and J by 9 bases, with 11 bases between the two germline ends. Looked up from germline, CDR1 is MNHNS and CDR2 is SASEGT.

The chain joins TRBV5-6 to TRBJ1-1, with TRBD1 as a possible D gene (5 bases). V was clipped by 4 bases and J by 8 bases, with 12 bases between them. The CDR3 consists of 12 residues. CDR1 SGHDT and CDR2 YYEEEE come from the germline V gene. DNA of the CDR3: TGTGCCAGCAGCGGTGGGGGGATAGAAGCTTTCTTT. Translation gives CASSGGGIEAFF. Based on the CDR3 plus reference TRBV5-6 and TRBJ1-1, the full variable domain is DAGVTQSPTHLIKTRGQQVTLRCSPKSGHDTVSWYQQALGQGPQFIFQYYEEEERQRGNFPDRFSGHQFPNYSSELNVNALLLGDSALYLCASSGGGIEAFFGQGTRLTVV.

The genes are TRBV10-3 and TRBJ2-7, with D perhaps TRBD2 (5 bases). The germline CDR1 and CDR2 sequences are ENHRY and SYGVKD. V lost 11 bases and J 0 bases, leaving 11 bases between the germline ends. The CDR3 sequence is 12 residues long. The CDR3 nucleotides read TGTGCCCGGGGAGAAAACTCCTACGAGCAGTACTTC. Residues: CARGENSYEQYF.

CDR3 sequence reads: CASSLALGVGHSNQPQHF. The CDR3 DNA is TGTGCCAGCAGCTTAGCACTCGGGGTGGGGCATAGCAATCAGCCCCAGCATTTT. The chain has TRBV7-2 and TRBJ1-5; the D gene is possibly TRBD1 (5 bases). Per the germline V gene, CDR1 is SGHTA and CDR2 is FQGNSA. The CDR3 is 18 residues long. With 0 bases removed from V and 0 bases from J, the gap between germline ends came to 15 bases.

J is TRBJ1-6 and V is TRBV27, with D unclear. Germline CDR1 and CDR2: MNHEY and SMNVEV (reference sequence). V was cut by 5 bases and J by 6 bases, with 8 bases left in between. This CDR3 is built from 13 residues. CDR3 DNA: TGTGCCAGCAGTCCGCGCCGTAATTCACCCCTCCACTTT. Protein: CASSPRRNSPLHF.

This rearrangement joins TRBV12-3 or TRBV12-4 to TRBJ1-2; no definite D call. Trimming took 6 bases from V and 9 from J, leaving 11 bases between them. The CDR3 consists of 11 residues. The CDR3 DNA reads TGTGCCAGCAGCTTTCTAGAGCGCTACACCTTC. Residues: CASSFLERYTF.

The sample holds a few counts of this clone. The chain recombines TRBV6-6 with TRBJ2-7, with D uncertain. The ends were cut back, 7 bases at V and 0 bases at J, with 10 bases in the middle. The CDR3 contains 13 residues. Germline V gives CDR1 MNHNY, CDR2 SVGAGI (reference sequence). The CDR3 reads CASKPGYSYEQYF. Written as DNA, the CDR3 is TGTGCCAGCAAACCGGGTTACTCCTACGAGCAGTACTTC.

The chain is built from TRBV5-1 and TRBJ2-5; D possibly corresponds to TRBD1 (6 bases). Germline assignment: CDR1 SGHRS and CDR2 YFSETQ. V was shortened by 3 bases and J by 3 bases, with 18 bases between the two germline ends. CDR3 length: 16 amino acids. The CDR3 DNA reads TGCGCCAGCAGCTCAGGGGCCTTAAGGTCAGAAGAGACCCAGTACTTC. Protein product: CASSSGALRSEETQYF. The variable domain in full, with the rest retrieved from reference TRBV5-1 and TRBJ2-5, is KAGVTQTPRYLIKTRGQQVTLSCSPISGHRSVSWYQQTPGQGLQFLFEYFSETQRNKGNFPGRFSGRQFSNSRSEMNVSTLELGDSALYLCASSSGALRSEETQYFGPGTRLLVL.

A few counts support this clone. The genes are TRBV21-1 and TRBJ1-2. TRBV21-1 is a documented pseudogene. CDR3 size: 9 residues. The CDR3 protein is CPAREGTPF. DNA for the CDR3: TGTCCGGCGAGAGAGGGAACCCCCTTC.

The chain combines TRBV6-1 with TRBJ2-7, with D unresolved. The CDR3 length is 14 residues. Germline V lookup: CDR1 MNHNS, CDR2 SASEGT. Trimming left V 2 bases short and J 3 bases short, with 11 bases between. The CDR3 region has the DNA TGTGCCAGCAGTGAAACGAGGCCGAACTACGAGCAGTACTTC. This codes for CASSETRPNYEQYF.

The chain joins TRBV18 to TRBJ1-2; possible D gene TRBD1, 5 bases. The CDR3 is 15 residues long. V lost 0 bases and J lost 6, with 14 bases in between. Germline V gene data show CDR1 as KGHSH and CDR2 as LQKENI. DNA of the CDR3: TGTGCCAGCTCACCACCGGTGGTAGGGGTGGATGGCTACACCTTC. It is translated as CASSPPVVGVDGYTF.

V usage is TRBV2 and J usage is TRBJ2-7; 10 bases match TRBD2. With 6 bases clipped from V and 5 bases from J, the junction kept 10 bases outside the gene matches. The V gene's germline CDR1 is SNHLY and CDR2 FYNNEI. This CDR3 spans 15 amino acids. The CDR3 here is CASRNQAGGYHEQYF. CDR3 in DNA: TGTGCCAGCAGGAACCAAGCGGGAGGGTACCACGAGCAGTACTTC.

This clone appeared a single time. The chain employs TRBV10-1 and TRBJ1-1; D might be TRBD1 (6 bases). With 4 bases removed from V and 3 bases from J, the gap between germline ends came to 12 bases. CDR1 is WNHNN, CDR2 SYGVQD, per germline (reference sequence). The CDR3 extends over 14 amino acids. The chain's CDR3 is CASSARGEDTEAFF. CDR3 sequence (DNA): TGCGCCAGCAGTGCTAGGGGGGAGGACACTGAAGCTTTCTTT.

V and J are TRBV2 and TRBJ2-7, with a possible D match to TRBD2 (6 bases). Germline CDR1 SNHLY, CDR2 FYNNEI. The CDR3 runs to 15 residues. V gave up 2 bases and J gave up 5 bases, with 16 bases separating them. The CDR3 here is CASSELGGAPHEQYF. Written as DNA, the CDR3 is TGTGCCAGCAGTGAACTGGGCGGGGCCCCCCACGAGCAGTACTTC.

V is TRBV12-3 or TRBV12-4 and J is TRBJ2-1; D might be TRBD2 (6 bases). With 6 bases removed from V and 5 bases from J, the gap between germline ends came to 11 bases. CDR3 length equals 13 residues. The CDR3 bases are TGTGCCAGCAGCCCGCGGGGCAACAATGAGCAGTTCTTC. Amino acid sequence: CASSPRGNNEQFF.

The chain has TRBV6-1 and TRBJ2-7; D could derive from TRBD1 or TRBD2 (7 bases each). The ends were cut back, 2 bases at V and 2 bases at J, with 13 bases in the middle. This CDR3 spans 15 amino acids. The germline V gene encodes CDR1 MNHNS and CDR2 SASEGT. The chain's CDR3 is CASSEFRGRAYEQYF. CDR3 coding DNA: TGTGCCAGCAGTGAATTCAGGGGGAGGGCCTACGAGCAGTACTTC.

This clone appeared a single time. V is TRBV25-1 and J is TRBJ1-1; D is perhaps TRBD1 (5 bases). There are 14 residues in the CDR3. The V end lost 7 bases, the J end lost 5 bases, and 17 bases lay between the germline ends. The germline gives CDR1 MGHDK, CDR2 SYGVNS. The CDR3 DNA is TGTGCCAGCATAGGGGCCGGGGTTCGAACTGAAGCTTTCTTT. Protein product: CASIGAGVRTEAFF.